This T cell receptor (beta chain) stems from a study of T cell responses to AZD1222 COVID-19 vaccine. General observations from the study: Reportedly, close to half of spike-specific TCRs are directed against unmutated variant regions. Spike regions recognized by vaccine-associated CD4 TCRs spanned the protein, led by 160-218 and 743-854. Every sample of the repertoires postdated the peak T cell response. At baseline, just five to seven AZD1222 recipients tested seropositive.

Clones were sequenced by immunoSEQ multiplex PCR, and TCRdb holds only the in-frame ones, with some missing. Of under 35,000 clones listed, around nine tenths were seen once; the top ten hold 6.8%. The CDR3 sequence is 11 residues long. Deletions cut 3 bases from V and 3 bases from J, with 4 bases between. Germline loops: CDR1 DFQATT, CDR2 SNEGSKA (reference sequence). For this clone: Its antigen remains unknown.

V usage is TRBV20-1 and J usage is TRBJ2-3; no reliable D call. This receptor was taken from an adult in good health. This specimen was peripheral blood, taken on day 0 of AZD1222 vaccination. The CDR3 sequence is CSASVTDTQYF. CDR3 nucleotide sequence: TGCAGTGCTAGCGTTACAGATACGCAGTATTTT.